The entry below describes one TCR beta chain. The CDR3 is made up of 13 amino acids. Per the germline V gene, CDR1 is SQVTM and CDR2 is ANQGSEA. After removal of 3 bases from V and 7 bases from J, the junction contained 3 bases not matched to a gene. These data originate in a study of blood T cell repertoires in COVID-19. Study-level background: Sources were T cells, B-cell-depleted T cells, or PBMCs; the material itself was cDNA or gDNA.

Profiled with immunoSEQ multiplex PCR; TCRdb holds only in-frame clones, not every one. The table shows under 250,000 clones, with 70% to 90% occurring only once. Source material: PBMCs or T cells enriched from blood (not recorded which). The chain joins TRBV29-1 to TRBJ2-1; 10 bases map to TRBD2. This TCR came from a man younger than 40 who had recovered from COVID-19. The CDR3 spells CSVEWGLANEQFF. The CDR3, as DNA: TGCAGCGTTGAGTGGGGACTAGCGAATGAGCAGTTCTTC.